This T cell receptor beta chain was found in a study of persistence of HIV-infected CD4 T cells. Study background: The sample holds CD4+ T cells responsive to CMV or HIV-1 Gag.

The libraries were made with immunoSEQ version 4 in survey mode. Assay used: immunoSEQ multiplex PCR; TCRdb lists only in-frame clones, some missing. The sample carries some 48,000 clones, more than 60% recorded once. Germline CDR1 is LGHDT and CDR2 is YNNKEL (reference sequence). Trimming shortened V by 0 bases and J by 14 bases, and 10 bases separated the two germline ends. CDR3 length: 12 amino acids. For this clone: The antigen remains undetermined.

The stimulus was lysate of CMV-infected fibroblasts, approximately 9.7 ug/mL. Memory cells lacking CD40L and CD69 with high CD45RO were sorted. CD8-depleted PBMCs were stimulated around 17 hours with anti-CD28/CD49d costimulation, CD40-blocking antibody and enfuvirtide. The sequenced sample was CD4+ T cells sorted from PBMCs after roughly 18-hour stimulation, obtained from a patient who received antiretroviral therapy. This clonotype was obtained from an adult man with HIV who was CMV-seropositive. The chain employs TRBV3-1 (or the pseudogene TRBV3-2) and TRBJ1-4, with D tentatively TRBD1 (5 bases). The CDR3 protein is CASSQEIGGLFF. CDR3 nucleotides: TGTGCCAGCAGCCAAGAAATTGGGGGTCTGTTTTTT.